The 16 T cell receptor beta chains given below trace back to one sample, sequenced in a study of T cells in Graves' hyperthyroidism and ophthalmopathy. Amplified TCR beta CDR3 regions came from RNA transcripts. TCR CDR3 regions were first amplified by RT-PCR with HTBI primers. TCRdb called the multiplex PCR reads again in MiXCR, with one record for every CDR3 protein. Of about 410,000 distinct CDR3 sequences in the sample, about 15% are singletons; the top ten hold roughly 13%. The sample consisted of blood. These receptors were obtained from a man aged 18-30 years with Graves' ophthalmopathy.

This clonotype was counted a few times. The chain couples TRBV5-1 to TRBJ1-2, with a tentative D call TRBD1 (5 bases). Trimming pared 4 bases from V and 7 bases from J, leaving 14 bases between. From germline, CDR1 is SGHRS and CDR2 YFSETQ. The CDR3 loop spans 13 amino acids. CDR3 region: CASSPGGGAGYTF. Here the CDR3 DNA reads TGCGCCAGCAGCCCGGGGGGGGGAGCTGGCTACACCTTC.

This clonotype appeared many times. The chain combines TRBV12-3 or TRBV12-4 with TRBJ1-2; D remains ambiguous. The CDR3 runs to 12 residues. Trimming took 3 bases from V and 12 from J, leaving 14 bases between them. The CDR3: CASSFGQSIHTF. The CDR3 DNA reads as TGTGCCAGCAGTTTCGGTCAGTCTATTCACACCTTC.

This clonotype was counted many times. The chain links TRBV7-2 to TRBJ1-1; D remains unclear. Germline V gives CDR1 SGHTA, CDR2 FQGNSA. Trimming removed 5 bases from V and 4 bases from J, with 8 bases in between. The CDR3 extends over 12 amino acids. In DNA form, the CDR3 reads TGTGCCAGCAGCCCCCGCTTCACTGAAGCTTTCTTT. As protein: CASSPRFTEAFF. Based on the CDR3 plus reference TRBV7-2 and TRBJ1-1, the full variable domain is GAGVSQSPSNKVTEKGKDVELRCDPISGHTALYWYRQSLGQGLEFLIYFQGNSAPDKSGLPSDRFSAERTGGSVSTLTIQRTQQEDSAVYLCASSPRFTEAFFGQGTRLTVV.

At least ten counts were recorded for this clonotype. The chain joins TRBV29-1 to TRBJ2-3; TRBD2 agrees at 12 bases. The CDR3 is 15 amino acids. Germline CDR1 reads SQVTM; CDR2 reads ANQGSEA. Trimming at V came to 1 base and at J to 5 bases, leaving 4 bases not matched to a gene. This chain's CDR3 is CSVEGKGLAGDTQYF. CDR3 in DNA: TGCAGCGTTGAAGGAAAGGGACTAGCGGGAGATACGCAGTATTTT.

Comment on this clonotype: With a much larger clone just one base away, this may be a read error. The chain has TRBV5-1 and TRBJ2-7; 7 nucleotides line up with TRBD1. The last part of the DNA fits TRBJ2-1 better; the J call may be wrong. Germline V gene data show CDR1 as SGHRS and CDR2 as YFSETQ. The CDR3 runs to 15 residues. The CDR3 sequence: CASSLGQPISYEQFF. CDR3 in DNA: TGCGCCAGCAGCCTGGGACAGCCGATCTCCTACGAGCAGTTCTTC.

In its sample, this clonotype was seen many times. J is TRBJ2-3 and V is TRBV6-2 or TRBV6-3; D gene unclear. Germline CDR1 reads MNHEY; CDR2 reads SVGEGT. The germline V and J ends were trimmed by 5 bases and 9 bases, with 15 bases remaining between them. This CDR3 has 13 residues. The CDR3 is CASSTPGPPTQYF. In DNA, the CDR3 is TGTGCCAGCAGTACCCCGGGCCCGCCCACGCAGTATTTT.

In this sample, this clonotype turned up many times. V gene TRBV6-6 combines with J gene TRBJ1-2, with unresolved D. CDR1 and CDR2 from the germline V gene are MNHNY and SVGAGI (reference sequence). Trimming removed 0 bases at V and 2 bases at J, with 7 bases between. The CDR3 loop spans 14 amino acids. CDR3 coding DNA: TGTGCCAGCAGTTACTCGATGGAAAACTATGGCTACACCTTC. The encoded protein is CASSYSMENYGYTF.

Ten or more counts support this clonotype. The V and J genes are TRBV10-3 and TRBJ1-2; D might be TRBD1 (5 bases). V shed 7 bases and J shed 5 bases, with 14 bases lying between them. This CDR3 spans 13 amino acids. The germline gives CDR1 ENHRY, CDR2 SYGVKD. The CDR3 spells CAIKAGTAYGYTF. CDR3 bases: TGTGCCATCAAGGCCGGGACCGCGTATGGCTACACCTTC.

The chain links TRBV19 to TRBJ2-1; tentative D call: TRBD2 (5 bases). The ends were cut back, 4 bases at V and 8 bases at J, with 18 bases in the middle. The CDR3 is 15 amino acids. The germline V gene has CDR1 LNHDA and CDR2 SQIVND (reference sequence). The CDR3 DNA reads as TGTGCCAGTAGTAGGACTTCACTCGCTTGGGATGAGCAGTTCTTC. Translated, it gives CASSRTSLAWDEQFF.

This clonotype has just a few counts. J is TRBJ1-1 and V is TRBV4-1; D gene uncertain. This CDR3 spans 15 amino acids. Trimming shortened V by 0 bases and J by 0 bases, and 8 bases separated the two germline ends. The germline gives CDR1 MGHRA, CDR2 YSYEKL. The CDR3 reads CASSQDSAMNTEAFF. In nucleotides, the CDR3 is TGCGCCAGCAGCCAAGATAGCGCCATGAACACTGAAGCTTTCTTT.

V and J are TRBV11-2 and TRBJ2-2; possibly TRBD2 for D (5 bases). V was trimmed by 1 base and J by 5 bases, leaving 11 bases between them. The germline CDR1 and CDR2 sequences are SGHAT and FQNNGV. The CDR3 extends over 15 amino acids. CDR3 coding DNA: TGTGCCAGCAGCTTAGGGACTTCTAGTACCGGGGAGCTGTTTTTT. Protein product: CASSLGTSSTGELFF.

This clonotype was detected many times. The chain is built from TRBV3-1 and TRBJ2-7; D possibly corresponds to TRBD2 (6 bases). Germline values: CDR1 LGHDT, CDR2 YNNKEL (reference sequence). V lost 4 bases, J lost 2 bases, and 18 bases lay in between. The CDR3 is 16 residues long. CDR3 protein: CASSPRYSGYAYEQYF. Here the CDR3 DNA reads TGTGCCAGCAGCCCAAGGTATAGCGGTTATGCCTACGAGCAGTACTTC.

The chain joins TRBV19 to TRBJ1-4, with a tentative D call TRBD1 (6 bases). Germline CDR1 is LNHDA and CDR2 is SQIVND (reference sequence). This CDR3 is built from 16 residues. Trimming took 1 base from V and 0 from J, leaving 9 bases between them. The CDR3 sequence is CASSIVWTATNEKLFF. DNA for the CDR3: TGTGCCAGTAGTATAGTTTGGACAGCAACTAATGAAAAACTGTTTTTT.

V is TRBV11-3 and J is TRBJ2-1, with TRBD1 as a possible D gene (5 bases). The V end was cut by 0 bases, the J end by 10 bases, with 13 bases between. Germline V gene data show CDR1 as SGHNT and CDR2 as YENEEA. The CDR3 is 14 amino acids. This CDR3 is CASSLDGAVREQFF. CDR3 sequence (DNA): TGTGCCAGCAGCTTAGATGGGGCAGTGAGAGAGCAGTTCTTC.

This clonotype was seen at least ten times. The CDR3 reads CASSSRDSGIYVETQYF. The CDR3 coding sequence is TGTGCCAGCAGTTCCCGGGATAGCGGGATATACGTAGAGACCCAGTACTTC. The chain carries TRBV7-2 and TRBJ2-5; 8 nucleotides line up with TRBD2. CDR3 size: 17 residues. Looked up from germline, CDR1 is SGHTA and CDR2 is FQGNSA. With V trimmed by 6 bases and J by 4 bases, 16 bases remained unmatched.

This clonotype has a count of ten or more. The chain links TRBV28 to TRBJ1-6; D is ambiguous. Germline CDR1 MDHEN, CDR2 SYDVKM. The V gene lost 3 bases and the J gene lost 3 bases, with 9 bases spanning the gap. This CDR3 has 15 residues. This CDR3 reads CASSLGRIYNSPLHF. CDR3 nucleotide sequence: TGTGCCAGCAGTTTGGGCAGGATCTATAATTCACCCCTCCACTTT.